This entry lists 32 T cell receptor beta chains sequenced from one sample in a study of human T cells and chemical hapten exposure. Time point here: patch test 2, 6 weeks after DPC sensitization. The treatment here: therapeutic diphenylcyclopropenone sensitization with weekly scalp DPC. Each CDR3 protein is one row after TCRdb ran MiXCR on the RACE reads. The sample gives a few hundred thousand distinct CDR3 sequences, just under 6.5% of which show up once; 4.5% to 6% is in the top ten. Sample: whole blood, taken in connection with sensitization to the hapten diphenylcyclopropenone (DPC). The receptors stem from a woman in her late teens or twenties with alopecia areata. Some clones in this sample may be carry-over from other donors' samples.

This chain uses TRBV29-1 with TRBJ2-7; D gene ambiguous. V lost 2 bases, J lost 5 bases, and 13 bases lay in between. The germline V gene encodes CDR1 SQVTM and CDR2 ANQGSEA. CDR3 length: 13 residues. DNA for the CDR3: TGCAGCGTTGAAAGAGGCCCTGACCACGAGCAGTACTTC. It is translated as CSVERGPDHEQYF.

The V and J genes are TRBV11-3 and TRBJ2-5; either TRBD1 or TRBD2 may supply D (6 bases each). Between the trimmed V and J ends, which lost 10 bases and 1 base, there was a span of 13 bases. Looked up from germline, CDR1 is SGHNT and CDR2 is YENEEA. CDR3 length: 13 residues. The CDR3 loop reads CAIGGQGQETQYF. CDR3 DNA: TGTGCCATAGGGGGGCAGGGCCAAGAGACCCAGTACTTC.

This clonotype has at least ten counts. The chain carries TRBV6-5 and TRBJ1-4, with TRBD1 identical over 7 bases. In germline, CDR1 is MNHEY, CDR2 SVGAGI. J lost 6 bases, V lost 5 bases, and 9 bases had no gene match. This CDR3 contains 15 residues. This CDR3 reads CASSTDRETDEKLFF. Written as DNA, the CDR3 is TGTGCCAGCAGTACCGACAGGGAAACGGATGAAAAACTGTTTTTT.

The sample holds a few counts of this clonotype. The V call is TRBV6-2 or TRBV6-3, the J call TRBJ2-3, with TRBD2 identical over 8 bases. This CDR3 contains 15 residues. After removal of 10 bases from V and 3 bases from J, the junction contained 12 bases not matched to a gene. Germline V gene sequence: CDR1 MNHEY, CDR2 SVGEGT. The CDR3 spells CATTALRGVTDTQYF. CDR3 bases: TGTGCCACCACGGCGTTGCGGGGGGTGACAGATACGCAGTATTTT.

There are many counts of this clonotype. CDR3 loop: CASSSGPSMDTEAFF. The CDR3 DNA sequence: TGCGCCAGCAGCTCTGGGCCCAGCATGGACACTGAAGCTTTCTTT. The gene calls are TRBV5-1 and TRBJ1-1; D gene unclear. Germline V CDR1 and CDR2: SGHRS, YFSETQ. V gave up 3 bases and J gave up 3 bases, with 15 bases separating them. The CDR3 runs to 15 residues.

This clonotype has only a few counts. The CDR3 loop reads CASSHGRLAGALSTDTQYF. The CDR3 DNA reads as TGTGCCAGCAGCCATGGAAGACTAGCGGGGGCGTTAAGCACAGATACGCAGTATTTT. This rearrangement joins TRBV6-1 to TRBJ2-3, with TRBD2 identical over 12 bases. In germline, CDR1 is MNHNS, CDR2 SASEGT. The CDR3 totals 19 residues. With 6 bases clipped from V and 0 bases from J, the junction kept 13 bases outside the gene matches.

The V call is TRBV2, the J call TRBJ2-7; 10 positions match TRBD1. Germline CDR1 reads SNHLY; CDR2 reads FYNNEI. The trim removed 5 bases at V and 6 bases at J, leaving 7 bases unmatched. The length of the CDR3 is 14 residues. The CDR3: CASSLTGGASEQYF. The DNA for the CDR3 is TGTGCCAGCAGTTTGACAGGGGGCGCGTCCGAGCAGTACTTC.

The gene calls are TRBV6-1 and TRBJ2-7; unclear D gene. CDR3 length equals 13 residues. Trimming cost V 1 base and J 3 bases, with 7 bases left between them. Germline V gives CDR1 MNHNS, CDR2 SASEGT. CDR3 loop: CASSEGLIYEQYF. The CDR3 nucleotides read TGTGCCAGCAGTGAAGGTTTAATCTACGAGCAGTACTTC.

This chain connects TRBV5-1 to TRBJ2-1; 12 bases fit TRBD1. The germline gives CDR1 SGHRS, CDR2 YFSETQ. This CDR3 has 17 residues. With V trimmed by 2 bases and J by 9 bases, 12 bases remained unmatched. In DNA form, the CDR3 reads TGCGCCAGCAGCTTCCCGACTGCGGGACAGGGGGCTCGTGAGCAGTTCTTC. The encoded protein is CASSFPTAGQGAREQFF.

In DNA form, the CDR3 reads TGTGCCAGCAGCCCCGGCCCAGGTCGGGGCACTGAAGCTTTCTTT. Translating it yields CASSPGPGRGTEAFF. The rearrangement joins TRBV11-3 to TRBJ1-1; no reliable D call. From germline, CDR1 is SGHNT and CDR2 YENEEA. The CDR3 length is 15 residues. The germline V and J ends were trimmed by 5 bases and 4 bases, with 17 bases remaining between them.

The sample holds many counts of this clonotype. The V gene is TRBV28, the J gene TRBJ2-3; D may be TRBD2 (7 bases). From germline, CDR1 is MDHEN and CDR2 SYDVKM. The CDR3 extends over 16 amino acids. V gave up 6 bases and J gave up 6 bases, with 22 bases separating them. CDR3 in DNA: TGTGCCAGCAGCTTACTAGGAGGGGGGGGAAGGGATACGCAGTATTTT. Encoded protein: CASSLLGGGGRDTQYF.

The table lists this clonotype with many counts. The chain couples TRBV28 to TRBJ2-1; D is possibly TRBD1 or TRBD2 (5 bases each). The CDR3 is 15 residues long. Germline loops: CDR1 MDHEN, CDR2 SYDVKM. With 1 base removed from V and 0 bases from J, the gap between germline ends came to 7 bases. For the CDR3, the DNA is TGTGCCAGCAGTTTATCAGGGAGCTCCTACAATGAGCAGTTCTTC. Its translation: CASSLSGSSYNEQFF.

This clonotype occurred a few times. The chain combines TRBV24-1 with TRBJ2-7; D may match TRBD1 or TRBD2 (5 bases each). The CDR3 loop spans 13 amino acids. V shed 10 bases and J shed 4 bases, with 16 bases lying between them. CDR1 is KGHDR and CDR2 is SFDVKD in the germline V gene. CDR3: CATSGSGAYEQYF. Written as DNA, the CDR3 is TGTGCCACGTCAGGGTCCGGGGCGTACGAGCAGTACTTC.

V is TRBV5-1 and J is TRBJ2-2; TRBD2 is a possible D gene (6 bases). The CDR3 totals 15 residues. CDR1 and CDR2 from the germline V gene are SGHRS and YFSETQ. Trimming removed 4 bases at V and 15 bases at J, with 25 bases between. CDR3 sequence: CASSRRGDPSSLVFF. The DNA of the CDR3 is TGCGCCAGCAGCCGGCGCGGGGACCCAAGTAGCTTGGTGTTTTTT. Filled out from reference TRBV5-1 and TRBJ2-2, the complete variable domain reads KAGVTQTPRYLIKTRGQQVTLSCSPISGHRSVSWYQQTPGQGLQFLFEYFSETQRNKGNFPGRFSGRQFSNSRSEMNVSTLELGDSALYLCASSRRGDPSSLVFFGEGSRLTVL.

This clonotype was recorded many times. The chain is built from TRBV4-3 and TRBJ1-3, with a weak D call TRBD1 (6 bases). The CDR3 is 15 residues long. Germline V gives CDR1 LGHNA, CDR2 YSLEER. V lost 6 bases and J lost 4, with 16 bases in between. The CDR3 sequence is CASSQDTGSGNTIYF. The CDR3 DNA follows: TGCGCCAGCAGTCAGGATACAGGGTCGGGAAACACCATATATTTT.

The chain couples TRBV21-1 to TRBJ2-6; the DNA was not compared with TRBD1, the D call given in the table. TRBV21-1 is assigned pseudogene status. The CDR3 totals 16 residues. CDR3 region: CASSRRTGSGANVLTF. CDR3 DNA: TGTGCCAGCAGCAGAAGGACAGGGTCCGGGGCCAACGTCCTGACTTTC.

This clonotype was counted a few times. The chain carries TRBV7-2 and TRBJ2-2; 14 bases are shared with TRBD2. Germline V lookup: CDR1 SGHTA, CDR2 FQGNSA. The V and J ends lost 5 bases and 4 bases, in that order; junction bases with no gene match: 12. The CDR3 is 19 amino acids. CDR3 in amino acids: CASSPEPAGLAGATGELFF. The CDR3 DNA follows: TGTGCCAGCAGCCCCGAACCCGCGGGACTAGCGGGGGCCACCGGGGAGCTGTTTTTT.

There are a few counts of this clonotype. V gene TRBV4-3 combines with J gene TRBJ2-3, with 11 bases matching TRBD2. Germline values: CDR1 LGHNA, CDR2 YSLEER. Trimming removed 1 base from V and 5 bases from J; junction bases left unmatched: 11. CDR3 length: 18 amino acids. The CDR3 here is CASSQVGLAGGTGDTQYF. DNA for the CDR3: TGCGCCAGCAGCCAAGTCGGTCTAGCGGGGGGTACAGGAGATACGCAGTATTTT.

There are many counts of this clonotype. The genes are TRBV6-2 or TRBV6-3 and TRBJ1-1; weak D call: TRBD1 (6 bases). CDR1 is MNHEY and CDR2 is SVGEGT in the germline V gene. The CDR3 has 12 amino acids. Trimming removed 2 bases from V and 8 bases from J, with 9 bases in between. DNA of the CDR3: TGTGCCAGCAGTTACGTGGGGGGCGAAGCTTTCTTT. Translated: CASSYVGGEAFF.

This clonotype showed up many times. CDR3 DNA: TGCGCCAGCAGCCAAGAACACGGGACCAATCAGCCCCAGCATTTT. Translation: CASSQEHGTNQPQHF. The rearrangement uses TRBV4-3 and TRBJ1-5; possible D gene TRBD1, 5 bases. Trimming stripped 0 bases from V and 3 bases from J, with 9 bases between. The length of the CDR3 is 15 residues. Germline CDR1 and CDR2: LGHNA and YSLEER.

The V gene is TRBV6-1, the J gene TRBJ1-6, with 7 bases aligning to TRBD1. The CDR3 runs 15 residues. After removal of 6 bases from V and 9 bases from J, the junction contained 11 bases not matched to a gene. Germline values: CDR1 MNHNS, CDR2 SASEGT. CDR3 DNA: TGTGCCAGCAGCACCACGACAGGGTTCGGTTCACCCCTCCACTTT. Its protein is CASSTTTGFGSPLHF.

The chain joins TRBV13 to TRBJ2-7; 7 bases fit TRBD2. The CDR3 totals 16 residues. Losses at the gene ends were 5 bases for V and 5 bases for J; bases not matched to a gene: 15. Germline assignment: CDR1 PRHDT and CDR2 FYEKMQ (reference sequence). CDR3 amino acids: CASSAPRSGVGNEQYF. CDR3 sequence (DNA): TGTGCCAGCAGCGCTCCAAGGAGCGGGGTTGGCAACGAGCAGTACTTC.

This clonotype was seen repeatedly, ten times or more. Written as DNA, the CDR3 is TGCAGCGTTGGGGCAGGGGGGTACAATCAGCCCCAGCATTTT. It yields the protein CSVGAGGYNQPQHF. J is TRBJ1-5 and V is TRBV29-1, with TRBD1 identical over 7 bases. This CDR3 has 14 residues. Unmatched junction bases numbered 6, after V lost 4 bases and J lost 3 bases. Per germline, CDR1 SQVTM and CDR2 ANQGSEA. Based on the CDR3 plus reference TRBV29-1 and TRBJ1-5, the full variable domain is SAVISQKPSRDICQRGTSLTIQCQVDSQVTMMFWYRQQPGQSLTLIATANQGSEATYESGFVIDKFPISRPNLTFSTLTVSNMSPEDSSIYLCSVGAGGYNQPQHFGDGTRLSIL.

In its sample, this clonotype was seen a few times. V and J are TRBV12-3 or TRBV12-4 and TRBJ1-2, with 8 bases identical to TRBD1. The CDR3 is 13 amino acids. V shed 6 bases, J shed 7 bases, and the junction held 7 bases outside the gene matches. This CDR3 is CASSQGAEGGYTF. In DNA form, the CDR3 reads TGTGCCAGCAGCCAGGGGGCTGAGGGTGGCTACACCTTC.

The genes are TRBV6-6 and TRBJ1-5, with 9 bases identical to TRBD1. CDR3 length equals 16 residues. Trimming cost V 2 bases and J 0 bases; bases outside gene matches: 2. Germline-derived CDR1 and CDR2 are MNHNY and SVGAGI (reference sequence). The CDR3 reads CASSYGTGNSNQPQHF. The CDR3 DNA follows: TGTGCCAGCAGTTACGGGACAGGGAATAGCAATCAGCCCCAGCATTTT.

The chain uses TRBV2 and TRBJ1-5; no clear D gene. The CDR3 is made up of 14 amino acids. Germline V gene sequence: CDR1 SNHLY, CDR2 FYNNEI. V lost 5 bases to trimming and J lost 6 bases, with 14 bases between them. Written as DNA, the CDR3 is TGTGCCAGCAGTCTAATAGTGGATTCTCAGCCCCAGCATTTT. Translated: CASSLIVDSQPQHF.

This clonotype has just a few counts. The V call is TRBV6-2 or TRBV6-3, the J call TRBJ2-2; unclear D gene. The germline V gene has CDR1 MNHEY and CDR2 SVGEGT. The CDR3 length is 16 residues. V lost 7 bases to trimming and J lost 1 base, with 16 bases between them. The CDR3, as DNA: TGTGCCAGCACCCTCCCCCCGGTTCAGAACACCGGGGAGCTGTTTTTT. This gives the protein CASTLPPVQNTGELFF.

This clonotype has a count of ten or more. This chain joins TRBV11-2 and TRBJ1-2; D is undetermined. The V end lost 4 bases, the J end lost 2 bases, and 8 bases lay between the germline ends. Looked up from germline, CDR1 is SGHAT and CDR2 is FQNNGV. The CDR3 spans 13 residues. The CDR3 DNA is TGTGCCAGCAGCTCTCTGGCGAACTATGGCTACACCTTC. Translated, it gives CASSSLANYGYTF.

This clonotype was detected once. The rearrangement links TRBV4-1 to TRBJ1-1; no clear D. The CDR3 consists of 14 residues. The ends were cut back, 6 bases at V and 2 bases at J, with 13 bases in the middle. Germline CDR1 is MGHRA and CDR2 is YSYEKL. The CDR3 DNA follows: TGCGCCAGCAGTACTCTCCCCGTAAACACTGAAGCTTTCTTT. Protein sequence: CASSTLPVNTEAFF.

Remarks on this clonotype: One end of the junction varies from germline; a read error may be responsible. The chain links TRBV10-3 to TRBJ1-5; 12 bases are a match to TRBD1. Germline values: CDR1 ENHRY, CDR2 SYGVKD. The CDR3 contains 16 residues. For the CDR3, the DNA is TGTGCCATCGGTGAGGGACAGGGGGCCGGCAATCAGCCCCAGCATTTT. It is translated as CAIGEGQGAGNQPQHF.

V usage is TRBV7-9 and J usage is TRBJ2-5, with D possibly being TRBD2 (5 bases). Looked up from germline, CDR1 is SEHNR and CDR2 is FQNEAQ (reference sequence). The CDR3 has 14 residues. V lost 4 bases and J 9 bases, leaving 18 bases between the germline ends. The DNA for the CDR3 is TGTGCCAGCAGCTCCCCCCCGACCAAGGAGGCCCAGTACTTC. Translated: CASSSPPTKEAQYF. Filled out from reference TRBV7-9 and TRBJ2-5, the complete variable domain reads DTGVSQNPRHKITKRGQNVTFRCDPISEHNRLYWYRQTLGQGPEFLTYFQNEAQLEKSRLLSDRFSAERPKGSFSTLEIQRTEQGDSAMYLCASSSPPTKEAQYFGPGTRLLVL.

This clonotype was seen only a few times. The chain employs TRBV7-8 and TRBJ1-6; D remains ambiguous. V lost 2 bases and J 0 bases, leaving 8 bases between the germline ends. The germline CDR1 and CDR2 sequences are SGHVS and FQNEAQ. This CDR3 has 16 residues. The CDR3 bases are TGTGCCAGCAGCTTAATAGGGAGCTCCTATAATTCACCCCTCCACTTT. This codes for CASSLIGSSYNSPLHF.